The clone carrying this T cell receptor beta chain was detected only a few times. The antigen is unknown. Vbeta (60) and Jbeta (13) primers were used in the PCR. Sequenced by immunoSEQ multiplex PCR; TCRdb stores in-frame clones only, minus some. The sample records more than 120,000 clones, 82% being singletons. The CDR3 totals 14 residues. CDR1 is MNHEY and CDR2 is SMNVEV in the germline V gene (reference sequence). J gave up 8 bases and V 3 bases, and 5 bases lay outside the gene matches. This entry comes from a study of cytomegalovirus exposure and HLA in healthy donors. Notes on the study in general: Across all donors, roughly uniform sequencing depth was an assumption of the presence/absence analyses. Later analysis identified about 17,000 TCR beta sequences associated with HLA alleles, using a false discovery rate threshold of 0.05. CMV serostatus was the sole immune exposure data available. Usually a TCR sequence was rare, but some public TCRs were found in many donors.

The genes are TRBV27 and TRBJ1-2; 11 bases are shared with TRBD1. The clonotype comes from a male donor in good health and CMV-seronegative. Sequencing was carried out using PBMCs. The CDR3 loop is CASSFGQGAGGYTF. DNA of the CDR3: TGTGCCAGCAGTTTCGGACAGGGGGCTGGGGGCTACACCTTC.